Listed here are 17 T cell receptor beta chains from one sample, sequenced in a study of T-cell reconstitution after alpha-beta-depleted transplantation in children. The TCRbeta library incorporated unique molecular identifiers. Each CDR3 protein is one row after TCRdb ran MiXCR on the PCR reads. The table has 700,000 to 950,000 distinct CDR3 sequences, roughly 15% seen once. Sequenced here: PBMCs, mostly from graft donor cells, sampled 360 days after TCRalphabeta/CD19-depleted stem cell transplant. The receptors shown here come from a male patient between 5 and 17 years old who had a stem cell transplant for acute lymphoblastic leukemia, so the T cells may come from the graft donor.

The genes are TRBV20-1 and TRBJ2-2; D is undetermined. Germline V CDR1 and CDR2: DFQATT, SNEGSKA (reference sequence). The CDR3 covers 13 residues. Trimming cost V 1 base and J 8 bases, with 11 bases left between them. DNA of the CDR3: TGCAGTGCTAGAGTGCCCCCTGGGGGGGAGCTGTTTTTT. Amino acid sequence: CSARVPPGGELFF.

This clonotype was recorded a few times. The chain is built from TRBV7-2 and TRBJ2-7; a possible D gene is TRBD2 (6 bases). Germline CDR1 and CDR2: SGHTA and FQGNSA. The V and J ends lost 3 bases and 2 bases respectively, with 11 bases between them. The CDR3 loop spans 14 amino acids. CDR3 region: CASSFAGFTYEQYF. CDR3 DNA sequence: TGTGCCAGCAGCTTCGCGGGGTTCACCTACGAGCAGTACTTC.

The chain is built from TRBV7-9 and TRBJ2-1, with D uncertain. Germline CDR1 reads SEHNR; CDR2 reads FQNEAQ (reference sequence). The CDR3 has 14 amino acids. Trimming cost V 1 base and J 8 bases, with 12 bases left between them. In DNA, the CDR3 is TGTGCCAGCAGCTTAGTGGGTCAATGGCATGAGCAGTTCTTC. Its translation is CASSLVGQWHEQFF.

Only a few counts were recorded for this clonotype. The V call is TRBV3-1, the J call TRBJ2-1; 11 positions match TRBD2. CDR3 length: 17 residues. Germline CDR1 is LGHDT and CDR2 is YNNKEL (reference sequence). Unmatched junction bases numbered 4, after V lost 0 bases and J lost 3 bases. In DNA form, the CDR3 reads TGTGCCAGCAGCCAAGATCGGGGGACTAGCGGCTACAATGAGCAGTTCTTC. It yields the protein CASSQDRGTSGYNEQFF.

This clonotype came up a few times. The V gene is TRBV5-1, the J gene TRBJ2-3; D assignment may be TRBD1 or TRBD2 (5 bases each). From germline, CDR1 is SGHRS and CDR2 YFSETQ. Trimming left V 4 bases short and J 4 bases short, with 22 bases between. CDR3 length: 17 residues. CDR3 coding DNA: TGCGCCAGCAGCCTCGCCGGGACGGCTAGTTTGGCAGATACGCAGTATTTT. Amino acid sequence: CASSLAGTASLADTQYF.

This clonotype was detected only a few times. The chain uses TRBV24-1 and TRBJ2-1; D possibly corresponds to TRBD2 (5 bases). CDR1 KGHDR and CDR2 SFDVKD come from the germline V gene. The germline V and J ends were trimmed by 1 base and 7 bases, with 10 bases remaining between them. This CDR3 comprises 14 residues. DNA of the CDR3: TGTGCCACCAGTGATTTCCGGGGTGGAAATGAGCAGTTCTTC. Translation: CATSDFRGGNEQFF.

In this sample, this clonotype turned up many times. This sequence joins TRBV5-1 and TRBJ1-1; TRBD1 is a possible D gene (6 bases). The CDR3 sequence is 16 residues long. Germline assignment: CDR1 SGHRS and CDR2 YFSETQ. V was shortened by 0 bases and J by 0 bases, with 12 bases between the two germline ends. CDR3 region: CASSLAQGRMNTEAFF. The CDR3 bases are TGCGCCAGCAGCTTGGCACAGGGAAGAATGAACACTGAAGCTTTCTTT.

This chain links TRBV5-1 with TRBJ2-3; no definite D call. Trimming took off 2 bases at V and 2 bases at J, with 9 bases between the two ends. Germline V gene data show CDR1 as SGHRS and CDR2 as YFSETQ. This CDR3 region has 14 residues. Written as DNA, the CDR3 is TGCGCCAGCAGCTTCAGGACCCCCACAGATACGCAGTATTTT. Its protein is CASSFRTPTDTQYF.

This clonotype was observed once. The chain uses TRBV6-2 or TRBV6-3 and TRBJ2-1; 15 positions agree with TRBD2. V dropped 6 bases and J dropped 0; count of bases not matched to a gene: 9. Germline CDR1 is MNHEY and CDR2 is SVGEGT. The CDR3 covers 19 residues. The CDR3 region has the DNA TGTGCCAGCAGACCGACTGGACTAGCGGGAGGGAGCTCCTACAATGAGCAGTTCTTC. This codes for CASRPTGLAGGSSYNEQFF.

V gene TRBV6-1 combines with J gene TRBJ2-7; 10 bases align to TRBD2. V was pared by 6 bases and J by 5 bases, with 10 bases of the junction left unmatched. The CDR3 contains 15 residues. The germline CDR1 and CDR2 sequences are MNHNS and SASEGT. The CDR3 is CASRRASGSNDEQYF. CDR3 nucleotide sequence: TGTGCCAGCAGGCGCGCTAGCGGGAGTAACGACGAGCAGTACTTC.

This clonotype has more than one count but fewer than ten. The genes are TRBV20-1 and TRBJ2-5; no definite D call. Germline V gene lookup returns CDR1 DFQATT and CDR2 SNEGSKA (reference sequence). The V end was cut by 0 bases, the J end by 5 bases, with 13 bases between. The CDR3 is made up of 14 amino acids. CDR3 nucleotides: TGCAGTGCTAGAGATACGAAGACTCCGGAGACCCAGTACTTC. Translating gives CSARDTKTPETQYF.

The chain joins TRBV2 to TRBJ2-7; D is uncertain. CDR1 is SNHLY and CDR2 is FYNNEI in the germline V gene. V was pared by 4 bases and J by 6 bases, with 22 bases between. The CDR3 spans 16 residues. The CDR3 DNA reads TGTGCCAGCAGTGGGTTAGTACGGCTTCTAAAGGGCGAGCAGTACTTC. Its translation: CASSGLVRLLKGEQYF.

The rearrangement links TRBV3-1 to TRBJ2-1, with D tentatively TRBD1 (6 bases). The CDR3 loop spans 15 amino acids. V was shortened by 0 bases and J by 4 bases, with 10 bases between the two germline ends. Germline loops: CDR1 LGHDT, CDR2 YNNKEL (reference sequence). For the CDR3, the DNA is TGTGCCAGCAGCCAAGAGGGACACCATTACAATGAGCAGTTCTTC. This translates into CASSQEGHHYNEQFF.

The chain uses TRBV20-1 and TRBJ2-3; weak D call: TRBD2 (6 bases). The CDR3 has 18 amino acids. The V end was cut by 3 bases, the J end by 5 bases, with 27 bases between. Germline V gene lookup returns CDR1 DFQATT and CDR2 SNEGSKA (reference sequence). DNA for the CDR3: TGCAGTGCTAGGGTCGGGATTTCGGGACTCCAGATTAAAGATACGCAGTATTTT. As protein: CSARVGISGLQIKDTQYF.

Remarks on this clonotype: One end of the junction fails to match germline, which may point to a read error. The chain is built from TRBV7-2 and TRBJ2-1; 11 bases line up with TRBD2. CDR1 SGHTA and CDR2 FQGNSA come from the germline V gene. CDR3 length: 16 residues. The CDR3 reads CASSLAGTSGHNELFF. The CDR3 nucleotides are TGTGCCAGCAGCTTGGCCGGGACTAGCGGCCACAATGAGCTGTTCTTC.

The chain links TRBV19 to TRBJ2-1; TRBD2 aligns across 10 bases. Germline-derived CDR1 and CDR2 are LNHDA and SQIVND (reference sequence). The CDR3 sequence is 18 residues long. Unmatched junction bases numbered 16, after V lost 7 bases and J lost 4 bases. The CDR3 loop reads CASNDLAGDRLGYNEQFF. As DNA, the CDR3 is TGTGCCAGTAATGACCTAGCGGGAGATCGCCTGGGGTACAATGAGCAGTTCTTC.

The chain couples TRBV7-9 to TRBJ2-3; 13 bases are shared with TRBD2. The CDR3 runs 17 residues. CDR1 and CDR2 (germline): SEHNR, FQNEAQ (reference sequence). The ends lost 5 bases at V and 7 bases at J; junction bases unmatched: 12. Written as DNA, the CDR3 is TGTGCCAGCAGCCTTGGAACCGGGACTAGCGGGACATATACGCAGTATTTT. Protein sequence: CASSLGTGTSGTYTQYF.